This entry describes one T cell receptor (beta chain). This CDR3 spans 14 amino acids. Looked up from germline, CDR1 is MNHEY and CDR2 is SVGAGI. The V and J ends lost 7 bases and 7 bases respectively, with 17 bases between them. The data were obtained in a study of T cells after yellow fever vaccination. Study at large: With SMART-Seq v4 Ultra Low Input, the fractions containing low cell numbers were prepared.

TCRdb re-called the 5' RACE reads through MiXCR, storing one row per CDR3 protein. Counted here are some 350,000 distinct CDR3 sequences, roughly 4% occurring once; the ten biggest clones make up approximately 24%. This clonotype originated in a man aged 18-30 years who received the YFV17D yellow fever vaccine. The sample here was PBMCs, taken 5 days after the yellow fever booster vaccination. The chain is built from TRBV6-5 and TRBJ1-3, with a tentative D call TRBD1 (6 bases). The CDR3 DNA reads as TGTGCCAGCACCAAAGGGGGGGGATGGAACACCATATATTTT. It translates to CASTKGGGWNTIYF.